Here is one T cell receptor (beta chain) with its context. Its specificity is unknown. This specimen comes from a study of T cell responses to AZD1222 COVID-19 vaccine. Points from the study as a whole: After the peak T cell response, and only then, were repertoires sampled.

Assay: immunoSEQ multiplex PCR; the TCRdb copy retains only in-frame clones and omits some. The table lists roughly 99,000 clones, just over 90% of them singletons. Source: peripheral blood, taken 28 days after the second AZD1222 dose. This receptor was obtained from an adult who received the AZD1222 COVID-19 vaccine.

CDR3 sequence (DNA): TGCGCCAGCAGCCAAGATTCCTCGACCTATTCGAAGACTGGAAACACCATATATTTT. It specifies CASSQDSSTYSKTGNTIYF. This rearrangement joins TRBV4-3 to TRBJ1-3, with D unclear. The CDR3 is 19 amino acids. The V gene's germline CDR1 is LGHNA and CDR2 YSLEER. Deletions cut 0 bases from V and 2 bases from J, with 20 bases between.